What follows are 32 T cell receptor beta chains derived from one specimen sequenced in a study of T cell responses to AZD1222 COVID-19 vaccine (dated by TCRdb to the early 2020s). Libraries were made using the immunoSEQ multiplex PCR assay. The immuneACCESS repertoire file appears here via TCRdb, limited to in-frame rearrangements. These files lack a portion of the clones; in checked studies, under half of the deficit traces to unresolved V genes, and the cause of the others is not known. The sample table lists about 92,000 clones, approximately 85% of them with a count of one. In total, the top ten clones hold around 5.8% of the sample. Taken with the paper, the label for time point translates to: baseline before first vaccination. The sample was peripheral blood, taken on day 0 of AZD1222 vaccination. These TCRs come from an adult in good health.

The chain carries TRBV2 and TRBJ2-3; D possibly corresponds to TRBD1 (6 bases). This CDR3 is built from 15 residues. CDR1 is SNHLY and CDR2 is FYNNEI in the germline V gene. V lost 6 bases, J lost 0 bases, and 13 bases lay in between. In DNA, the CDR3 is TGTGCCAGCAGCTACAGGGCGACTAGCACAGATACGCAGTATTTT. This sequence encodes CASSYRATSTDTQYF.

The chain recombines TRBV5-1 with TRBJ1-5; D is undetermined. The CDR3 is 14 residues long. V lost 0 bases and J 4 bases, leaving 8 bases between the germline ends. CDR1 is SGHRS, CDR2 YFSETQ, per germline. The CDR3 coding sequence is TGCGCCAGCAGCTTGGATTCCGGTAATCAGCCCCAGCATTTT. Its translation: CASSLDSGNQPQHF.

The V call is TRBV2, the J call TRBJ2-5, with D possibly being TRBD2 (6 bases). V was cut by 7 bases and J by 4 bases, with 16 bases left in between. The V gene's germline CDR1 is SNHLY and CDR2 FYNNEI. The CDR3 covers 14 residues. In DNA, the CDR3 is TGTGCCAGCATCGTAGGGAGGATGGGAGAGACCCAGTACTTC. Translated: CASIVGRMGETQYF.

To note about this clone: The junction differs from germline at one of its ends, possibly a read error. V usage is TRBV7-7 and J usage is TRBJ2-1; the D gene is possibly TRBD2 (6 bases). The CDR3 has 16 amino acids. Looked up from germline, CDR1 is SSHAT and CDR2 is FNYEAQ (reference sequence). The CDR3 region has the DNA TGTGCTAGCAGCTTAGGAGAGTCGGGAGCATACAATGAGCAGTTCTTC. This codes for CASSLGESGAYNEQFF.

The V gene is TRBV10-2, the J gene TRBJ1-1; D not resolved. The germline CDR1 and CDR2 sequences are WSHSY and SAAADI. The CDR3 is 13 residues long. The ends were cut back, 0 bases at V and 1 base at J, with 3 bases in the middle. The CDR3 spells CASSESPNTEAFF. As DNA, the CDR3 is TGCGCCAGCAGTGAGTCGCCGAACACTGAAGCTTTCTTT.

The chain is built from TRBV11-2 and TRBJ1-3; D is perhaps TRBD1 (5 bases). Deletions cut 5 bases from V and 3 bases from J, with 14 bases between. The CDR3 is 15 residues long. Germline CDR1 reads SGHAT; CDR2 reads FQNNGV. The chain's CDR3 is CASSRLTDLGNTIYF. DNA of the CDR3: TGTGCCAGCAGCCGGTTGACAGATCTTGGAAACACCATATATTTT.

The chain carries TRBV5-6 and TRBJ1-2, with D possibly being TRBD1 (6 bases). The CDR3 totals 14 residues. V was shortened by 5 bases and J by 6 bases, with 17 bases between the two germline ends. The germline gives CDR1 SGHDT, CDR2 YYEEEE. The CDR3 DNA sequence: TGTGCCAGCAGGTCCTGGTGGGGGGCGGATGGCTACACCTTC. Translation: CASRSWWGADGYTF.

The rearrangement links TRBV6-2 or TRBV6-3 to TRBJ2-5; D is uncertain. CDR3 length: 14 residues. Per the germline V gene, CDR1 is MNHEY and CDR2 is SVGEGT. V gave up 2 bases and J gave up 2 bases, with 9 bases separating them. The CDR3 region is CASSYLSPQETQYF. CDR3 nucleotide sequence: TGTGCCAGCAGTTACCTCAGTCCGCAAGAGACCCAGTACTTC.

The V and J genes are TRBV7-2 and TRBJ2-1; TRBD2 agrees at 12 bases. CDR3 length: 18 residues. The germline gives CDR1 SGHTA, CDR2 FQGNSA. The ends lost 5 bases at V and 3 bases at J; junction bases unmatched: 11. Here the CDR3 DNA reads TGTGCCAGCAGCCCCCAGACTAGCGGGAGAGTCGGCTACAATGAGCAGTTCTTC. As protein: CASSPQTSGRVGYNEQFF.

The chain employs TRBV7-7 and TRBJ1-3; possible D gene TRBD1, 5 bases. From germline, CDR1 is SSHAT and CDR2 FNYEAQ (reference sequence). V lost 4 bases and J 2 bases, leaving 18 bases between the germline ends. The CDR3 totals 17 residues. The CDR3 spells CASSSPNLQGAGNTIYF. CDR3 coding DNA: TGTGCCAGCAGCTCCCCGAACCTCCAGGGCGCTGGAAACACCATATATTTT.

The chain joins TRBV9 to TRBJ2-7; D is unclear. CDR1 SGDLS and CDR2 YYNGEE come from the germline V gene. V lost 0 bases, J lost 0 bases, and 7 bases lay in between. The CDR3 extends over 14 amino acids. The CDR3 DNA sequence: TGTGCCAGCAGCGTAGCACAGAGCTCCTACGAGCAGTACTTC. It specifies CASSVAQSSYEQYF.

This clone was picked up one time. The chain uses TRBV6-2 or TRBV6-3 and TRBJ2-7; D unresolved. The CDR3 has 15 residues. The V gene lost 0 bases and the J gene lost 3 bases, with 12 bases spanning the gap. Germline V gives CDR1 MNHEY, CDR2 SVGEGT. CDR3 bases: TGTGCCAGCAGTTACTCGATATCCACACGCTACGAGCAGTACTTC. Its translation: CASSYSISTRYEQYF.

The chain recombines TRBV29-1 with TRBJ2-1; 13 nucleotides line up with TRBD2. This CDR3 is built from 15 residues. The V gene's germline CDR1 is SQVTM and CDR2 ANQGSEA. V shed 7 bases and J 9 bases; nucleotides not matched to a gene: 12. DNA for the CDR3: TGCAGCGCGAGAGGTACTAGCGGGAGGGAGAGTGAGCAGTTCTTC. Amino acids: CSARGTSGRESEQFF.

This chain joins TRBV9 and TRBJ1-1, with 8 bases fitting TRBD1. This CDR3 is built from 15 residues. The germline CDR1 and CDR2 sequences are SGDLS and YYNGEE. Unmatched junction bases numbered 4, after V lost 2 bases and J lost 1 base. CDR3 loop: CASSVDRARNTEAFF. Written as DNA, the CDR3 is TGTGCCAGCAGCGTGGACAGGGCACGGAACACTGAAGCTTTCTTT.

The gene calls are TRBV28 and TRBJ2-5; D ambiguous. V lost 6 bases and J 0 bases, leaving 17 bases between the germline ends. The germline gives CDR1 MDHEN, CDR2 SYDVKM. The length of the CDR3 is 16 residues. The CDR3 reads CASSPGRARYQETQYF. In DNA form, the CDR3 reads TGTGCCAGCAGCCCGGGTAGGGCCAGGTACCAAGAGACCCAGTACTTC.

The chain employs TRBV30 and TRBJ1-6, with 8 nucleotides matching TRBD1. The J segment lost 8 bases and the V segment lost 2 bases, leaving 8 bases of the junction unmatched. The CDR3 length is 15 residues. Germline V gives CDR1 GTSNPN, CDR2 SVGIG (reference sequence). Here the CDR3 reads CAWSIQQGVYSPLHF. The CDR3 DNA reads as TGTGCCTGGAGTATTCAACAGGGGGTATATTCACCCCTCCACTTT.

The chain uses TRBV11-3 and TRBJ1-6, with D unclear. The V end lost 0 bases, the J end lost 10 bases, and 7 bases lay between the germline ends. The CDR3 length is 13 residues. Germline CDR1 and CDR2: SGHNT and YENEEA. CDR3 protein: CASSLDAESPLHF. The CDR3 DNA is TGTGCCAGCAGCTTAGACGCAGAATCACCCCTCCACTTT.

This clone was counted a few times. This chain links TRBV5-4 with TRBJ1-6, with a possible D match to TRBD1 (6 bases). Germline V gene data show CDR1 as SGHNT and CDR2 as YYREEE (reference sequence). V was clipped by 7 bases and J by 7 bases, with 15 bases between them. This CDR3 has 14 amino acids. CDR3 in DNA: TGTGCCAGCTTCGAGGGGGGCCGGAATTCACCCCTCCACTTT. This encodes CASFEGGRNSPLHF.

CDR3 region: CASSNYNEQFF. In nucleotides, the CDR3 is TGTGCCAGTAGTAATTACAATGAGCAGTTCTTC. The chain uses TRBV19 and TRBJ2-1; D gene uncertain. The CDR3 is 11 amino acids. With 4 bases removed from V and 4 bases from J, the gap between germline ends came to 2 bases. Germline CDR1 LNHDA, CDR2 SQIVND (reference sequence).

The CDR3 sequence: CSARTGGRGYGYTF. As DNA, the CDR3 is TGCAGCGCCAGGACAGGGGGCAGGGGCTATGGCTACACCTTC. The chain couples TRBV29-1 to TRBJ1-2, with TRBD1 identical over 11 bases. Per the germline V gene, CDR1 is SQVTM and CDR2 is ANQGSEA. The CDR3 length is 14 residues. V shed 7 bases and J 4 bases; nucleotides not matched to a gene: 8.

The chain combines TRBV6-5 with TRBJ2-3; D is unclear. The CDR3 consists of 14 residues. Germline values: CDR1 MNHEY, CDR2 SVGAGI. Trimming removed 5 bases at V and 2 bases at J, with 11 bases between. CDR3 loop: CASSKATTTDTQYF. CDR3 nucleotides: TGTGCCAGCAGTAAGGCGACCACCACAGATACGCAGTATTTT.

The chain combines TRBV5-1 with TRBJ2-7, with D possibly called TRBD1 or TRBD2 (5 bases each). Trimming took 0 bases from V and 2 from J, leaving 9 bases between them. Looked up from germline, CDR1 is SGHRS and CDR2 is YFSETQ. This CDR3 has 14 residues. CDR3 sequence reads: CASSLGQGPYEQYF. The CDR3 DNA reads TGCGCCAGCAGCTTGGGTCAGGGACCCTACGAGCAGTACTTC. The variable domain in full, completed from reference TRBV5-1 and TRBJ2-7, reads KAGVTQTPRYLIKTRGQQVTLSCSPISGHRSVSWYQQTPGQGLQFLFEYFSETQRNKGNFPGRFSGRQFSNSRSEMNVSTLELGDSALYLCASSLGQGPYEQYFGPGTRLTVT.

V gene TRBV30 combines with J gene TRBJ2-7; a weak D match, TRBD1 (5 bases). The CDR3 is 14 amino acids. Germline V CDR1 and CDR2: GTSNPN, SVGIG (reference sequence). V was clipped by 1 base and J by 8 bases, with 18 bases between them. The CDR3 sequence is CAWSEGRVVQKQYF. DNA for the CDR3: TGTGCCTGGAGTGAAGGCAGGGTAGTACAGAAGCAGTACTTC.

This sequence joins TRBV20-1 and TRBJ2-5; D is unclear. Germline loops: CDR1 DFQATT, CDR2 SNEGSKA (reference sequence). The V end was cut by 3 bases, the J end by 9 bases, with 23 bases between. This CDR3 contains 15 residues. The CDR3 DNA reads as TGCAGTGCTAGTGGGCAGGTGCACCCCGTCGTGTCCCAGTACTTC. It encodes CSASGQVHPVVSQYF.

Comments on this clone: Mismatch with germline at one junction end may stem from a read error. This chain links TRBV7-7 with TRBJ2-5; 12 nucleotides match TRBD1. Germline CDR1 is SSHAT and CDR2 is FNYEAQ (reference sequence). This CDR3 has 15 residues. This chain's CDR3 is CASSLGTGGQETQYF. The CDR3 region has the DNA TGTGCTAGCAGCTTAGGGACAGGGGGCCAGGAGACCCAGTACTTC.

This chain uses TRBV27 with TRBJ1-6; TRBD1 might be the D (5 bases). Germline CDR1 MNHEY, CDR2 SMNVEV (reference sequence). This CDR3 contains 15 residues. The V end was cut by 8 bases, the J end by 7 bases, with 18 bases between. The CDR3: CASSLLGQDNSPLHF. The CDR3 coding sequence is TGTGCCAGCTCTCTTTTGGGGCAAGACAATTCACCCCTCCACTTT.

This clone was recorded only once. This chain uses TRBV28 with TRBJ2-7; D is possibly TRBD1 or TRBD2 (5 bases each). Germline V gene lookup returns CDR1 MDHEN and CDR2 SYDVKM. The CDR3 has 13 amino acids. V lost 7 bases and J 1 base, leaving 11 bases between the germline ends. This CDR3 reads CASILRGSYEQYF. The CDR3 DNA reads as TGTGCCAGCATCTTGAGGGGTTCCTACGAGCAGTACTTC.

V and J are TRBV6-5 and TRBJ2-7; the D gene is possibly TRBD2 (5 bases). Germline values: CDR1 MNHEY, CDR2 SVGAGI. This CDR3 is 16 amino acids long. Trimming took 0 bases from V and 1 from J, leaving 13 bases between them. CDR3 sequence reads: CASSYSRGKSSYEQYF. CDR3 in DNA: TGTGCCAGCAGTTACTCGAGAGGGAAAAGTTCCTACGAGCAGTACTTC.

This clone was picked up one time. CDR3 region: CASSSGQGYEQYF. CDR3 bases: TGTGCCAGCAGTTCTGGACAGGGTTACGAGCAGTACTTC. V is TRBV28 and J is TRBJ2-7, with TRBD1 matching 8 bases. V lost 4 bases and J lost 4; bases outside the gene matches: 3. Per germline, CDR1 MDHEN and CDR2 SYDVKM. This CDR3 contains 13 residues. Combining the CDR3 with reference TRBV28 and TRBJ2-7 gives the whole variable domain DVKVTQSSRYLVKRTGEKVFLECVQDMDHENMFWYRQDPGLGLRLIYFSYDVKMKEKGDIPEGYSVSREKKERFSLILESASTNQTSMYLCASSSGQGYEQYFGPGTRLTVT.

Only one count was recorded for this clone. The chain employs TRBV18 and TRBJ2-5; D is ambiguous. The germline V and J ends were trimmed by 4 bases and 0 bases, with 6 bases remaining between them. The CDR3 totals 13 residues. Germline lookup yields CDR1 KGHSH and CDR2 LQKENI. The CDR3 region has the DNA TGTGCCAGCTCACAGGACCACCAAGAGACCCAGTACTTC. Translation gives CASSQDHQETQYF.

The chain has TRBV9 and TRBJ2-2; D gene uncertain. V lost 2 bases, J lost 7 bases, and 12 bases lay in between. The CDR3 length is 14 residues. Germline CDR1 reads SGDLS; CDR2 reads YYNGEE. The CDR3 region is CASSVLEGYGELFF. DNA for the CDR3: TGTGCCAGCAGCGTTCTAGAAGGGTACGGGGAGCTGTTTTTT.

The V call is TRBV5-1, the J call TRBJ1-2, with 7 bases aligning to TRBD1. The CDR3 sequence is 13 residues long. V lost 2 bases and J lost 8; bases outside the gene matches: 6. The germline gives CDR1 SGHRS, CDR2 YFSETQ. This chain's CDR3 is CASSLTGQTGYTF. In DNA form, the CDR3 reads TGCGCCAGCAGCTTAACGGGACAGACAGGCTACACCTTC.